This TCR beta chain is drawn from a study of blood T cell repertoires in COVID-19. Study-wide context: Samples representing acute and convalescent COVID-19 were sourced from the United States, Italy and Spain.

Authors' methods: How many nucleated cells were present was estimated from reference gene primer amplification. Assay: immunoSEQ multiplex PCR; the TCRdb copy retains only in-frame clones and omits some. The V and J calls and the clone size are those of that table, but D and trimming were determined from the DNA. The repertoire holds 25,000 to 30,000 clones, roughly nine tenths seen once, with roughly half in the top ten. CDR1 SEHNR and CDR2 FQNEAQ come from the germline V gene (reference sequence). Trimming stripped 0 bases from V and 4 bases from J, with 12 bases between. This CDR3 is built from 15 residues.

This sequence joins TRBV7-9 and TRBJ2-5; D is perhaps TRBD2 (5 bases). This TCR was recovered from a human donor with acute or convalescent COVID-19. The donor label of this sample is uncertain. The sequenced sample was peripheral blood. CDR3 bases: TGTGCCAGCAGCTTAGCAGGAGGACGGGGAGAGACCCAGTACTTC. It codes for CASSLAGGRGETQYF.